The 20 T cell receptor beta chains presented below share a single source sample, sequenced in a study of blood T cell repertoires in COVID-19 (dated by TCRdb to 2019 to 2021). Libraries were made using the immunoSEQ multiplex PCR assay. The table comes from immuneACCESS by way of TCRdb, which keeps in-frame sequences with V and J called. Part of the clones is missing from these tables; in studies checked, under half for an unresolved V gene and the rest for unknown reasons. The sample data list some 120,000 clones, and 55% to 75% of these were observed just once. The top ten hold roughly 0.86% of the sample. Sequencing used peripheral blood. Receptors were obtained from a human donor with acute or convalescent COVID-19. The donor label of this sample is uncertain.

This rearrangement joins TRBV19 to TRBJ1-2; possible D gene TRBD1, 6 bases. V lost 3 bases to trimming and J lost 6 bases, with 14 bases between them. Germline V CDR1 and CDR2: LNHDA, SQIVND (reference sequence). The CDR3 is made up of 14 amino acids. The CDR3 nucleotides read TGTGCCAGTAGTATCGCACAGGGCAAAAATGGCTACACCTTC. Translation gives CASSIAQGKNGYTF. Supplemented by reference TRBV19 and TRBJ1-2, the full variable domain reads DGGITQSPKYLFRKEGQNVTLSCEQNLNHDAMYWYRQDPGQGLRLIYYSQIVNDFQKGDIAEGYSVSREKKESFPLTVTSAQKNPTAFYLCASSIAQGKNGYTFGSGTRLTVV.

The chain recombines TRBV24-1 with TRBJ1-5, with D possibly matching TRBD1 (5 bases). CDR1 and CDR2 from the germline V gene are KGHDR and SFDVKD. The CDR3 extends over 14 amino acids. V shed 7 bases and J shed 4 bases, with 13 bases lying between them. For the CDR3, the DNA is TGTGCCACCAGCGGGGGAACAAATAATCAGCCCCAGCATTTT. Its protein is CATSGGTNNQPQHF.

This clone was found a few times. The chain links TRBV3-1 (or the pseudogene TRBV3-2) to TRBJ1-6; 7 bases are shared with TRBD1. V trimming: 4 bases; J trimming: 8 bases; junction bases outside the gene matches: 5. Germline V gives CDR1 LGHDT, CDR2 YNNKEL (reference sequence). This CDR3 contains 14 residues. The CDR3, as DNA: TGTGCCAGCAGCCTTCGGGACAGTGATTCACCCCTCCACTTT. It codes for CASSLRDSDSPLHF.

Only one count was recorded for this clone. This chain uses TRBV3-1 (or the pseudogene TRBV3-2) with TRBJ1-6, with D possibly matching TRBD1 (6 bases). Germline V gene sequence: CDR1 LGHDT, CDR2 YNNKEL (reference sequence). V was cut by 4 bases and J by 8 bases, with 21 bases left in between. The CDR3 contains 17 residues. The CDR3: CASSPYGKGQADSPLHF. CDR3 DNA: TGTGCCAGCAGCCCCTACGGGAAGGGACAAGCAGATTCACCCCTCCACTTT.

The chain has TRBV24-1 and TRBJ2-7, with 7 bases fitting TRBD1. V lost 5 bases, J lost 3 bases, and 12 bases stayed unmatched. CDR3 length: 16 residues. CDR1 is KGHDR, CDR2 SFDVKD, per germline. CDR3 loop: CATSVPDRSNFYEQYF. Written as DNA, the CDR3 is TGTGCCACCAGTGTACCGGACAGGTCAAACTTCTACGAGCAGTACTTC.

The rearrangement uses TRBV11-3 and TRBJ2-7; 8 bases are shared with TRBD1. The CDR3 is 16 residues long. The J segment lost 5 bases and the V segment lost 1 base, leaving 10 bases of the junction unmatched. CDR1 and CDR2 from the germline V gene are SGHNT and YENEEA. The CDR3 DNA sequence: TGTGCCAGCAGCTTAGCCACTATCGGACAGGGCGACGAGCAGTACGTC. The encoded protein is CASSLATIGQGDEQYV.

This clone has just one count. The CDR3 coding sequence is TGTGCCAGCAGCTTAGGGGTTAGCGGGGCACGGGAGACCCAGTACTTC. It yields the protein CASSLGVSGARETQYF. The chain carries TRBV7-6 and TRBJ2-5; 8 positions match TRBD2. The J segment lost 5 bases and the V segment lost 1 base, leaving 9 bases of the junction unmatched. The CDR3 runs to 16 residues. Germline assignment: CDR1 SGHVS and CDR2 FNYEAQ.

V and J are TRBV3-1 (or the pseudogene TRBV3-2) and TRBJ1-2, with 9 bases identical to TRBD1. The germline V gene has CDR1 LGHDT and CDR2 YNNKEL (reference sequence). V lost 4 bases and J lost 3; bases outside the gene matches: 9. The CDR3 extends over 16 amino acids. The DNA for the CDR3 is TGTGCCAGCAGCCGATTTCCTACAGGGGGCGACTATGGCTACACCTTC. Encoded protein: CASSRFPTGGDYGYTF.

A few counts support this clone. V and J are TRBV29-1 and TRBJ2-3, with 8 bases aligning to TRBD2. Germline V gives CDR1 SQVTM, CDR2 ANQGSEA. The CDR3 spans 15 residues. J lost 4 bases, V lost 4 bases, and 10 bases had no gene match. This chain's CDR3 is CSVVLLAAFSDTQYF. The CDR3 region has the DNA TGCAGCGTTGTGTTACTAGCGGCCTTCTCAGATACGCAGTATTTT.

The rearrangement joins TRBV6-6 to TRBJ2-5, with TRBD1 matching over 7 bases. The CDR3 runs to 14 residues. Looked up from germline, CDR1 is MNHNY and CDR2 is SVGAGI (reference sequence). V was clipped by 4 bases and J by 5 bases; unmatched bases: 7. CDR3: CASSSGTAWETQYF. The DNA of the CDR3 is TGTGCCAGCAGTTCCGGGACAGCTTGGGAGACCCAGTACTTC.

The chain has TRBV28 and TRBJ1-1, with D possibly being TRBD1 (5 bases). CDR3 size: 14 residues. The ends were cut back, 6 bases at V and 3 bases at J, with 14 bases in the middle. Germline V CDR1 and CDR2: MDHEN, SYDVKM. The CDR3 DNA is TGTGCCAGCAGAAGTTTAGGGGTGGACACTGAAGCTTTCTTT. Translation: CASRSLGVDTEAFF.

This clone was found a few times. This rearrangement joins TRBV5-1 to TRBJ1-2; the D gene is possibly TRBD1 (6 bases). CDR1 SGHRS and CDR2 YFSETQ come from the germline V gene. This CDR3 has 13 amino acids. The V end was cut by 1 base, the J end by 6 bases, with 10 bases between. CDR3 sequence reads: CASSLTGFDGYTF. The CDR3 nucleotides read TGCGCCAGCAGCTTGACAGGGTTCGATGGCTACACCTTC.

The rearrangement links TRBV28 to TRBJ1-4, with D tentatively TRBD1 (6 bases). This CDR3 spans 14 amino acids. V lost 6 bases, J lost 1 base, and 9 bases lay in between. Germline V gene data show CDR1 as MDHEN and CDR2 as SYDVKM. Here the CDR3 reads CASREGGTNEKLFF. The CDR3 bases are TGTGCCAGCAGGGAAGGGGGAACTAATGAAAAACTGTTTTTT.

The rearrangement links TRBV7-9 to TRBJ1-4; no clear D gene. Per germline, CDR1 SEHNR and CDR2 FQNEAQ (reference sequence). The V end was cut by 5 bases, the J end by 6 bases, with 16 bases between. CDR3 size: 15 residues. The CDR3 region has the DNA TGTGCCAGCAGCCCCGGTTCCGGAGAGGATGAAAAACTGTTTTTT. Translation: CASSPGSGEDEKLFF. The full variable domain, completed using reference TRBV7-9 and TRBJ1-4, is DTGVSQNPRHKITKRGQNVTFRCDPISEHNRLYWYRQTLGQGPEFLTYFQNEAQLEKSRLLSDRFSAERPKGSFSTLEIQRTEQGDSAMYLCASSPGSGEDEKLFFGSGTQLSVL.

The chain links TRBV20-1 to TRBJ1-1; D is perhaps TRBD1 (5 bases). V was clipped by 5 bases and J by 3 bases, with 7 bases between them. Germline CDR1 and CDR2: DFQATT and SNEGSKA (reference sequence). The CDR3 spans 11 residues. The CDR3 DNA sequence: TGCAGTGCTGAAGGGGACACTGAAGCTTTCTTT. Translation gives CSAEGDTEAFF.

This clone was seen just once. This chain links TRBV10-2 with TRBJ2-7; 10 nucleotides align to TRBD1. Trimming at V came to 2 bases and at J to 0 bases, leaving 4 bases not matched to a gene. The CDR3 is 16 amino acids. Germline CDR1 and CDR2: WSHSY and SAAADI. CDR3 DNA sequence: TGCGCCAGCAGTGAGCGGGGACAGGGGCTCTCCTACGAGCAGTACTTC. It codes for CASSERGQGLSYEQYF.

The chain couples TRBV29-1 to TRBJ1-3; D unresolved. This CDR3 spans 13 amino acids. V was pared by 6 bases and J by 1 base, with 10 bases between. Germline V CDR1 and CDR2: SQVTM, ANQGSEA. The CDR3 spells CSVRGRSGNTIYF. CDR3 DNA sequence: TGCAGCGTCCGAGGGAGGTCTGGAAACACCATATATTTT.

The chain employs TRBV18 and TRBJ2-7; TRBD2 matches at 11 bases. The CDR3 sequence is 16 residues long. V was clipped by 3 bases and J by 4 bases; unmatched bases: 8. CDR1 is KGHSH and CDR2 is LQKENI in the germline V gene. CDR3 in DNA: TGTGCCAGCTCACCCATTACTAGCGGGGGCACTTACGAGCAGTACTTC. This encodes CASSPITSGGTYEQYF.

The gene calls are TRBV15 and TRBJ1-1; 11 bases fit TRBD1. The CDR3 is made up of 18 amino acids. From germline, CDR1 is LNHNV and CDR2 YYDKDF (reference sequence). The trim removed 3 bases at V and 3 bases at J, leaving 12 bases unmatched. The CDR3 nucleotides read TGTGCCACCAGCAGGCTTTTCCGGGACAGGGGGTACGACACTGAAGCTTTCTTT. Its protein product is CATSRLFRDRGYDTEAFF.

This rearrangement joins TRBV7-9 to TRBJ2-3, with 10 bases aligning to TRBD2. CDR3 length equals 17 residues. The germline V gene has CDR1 SEHNR and CDR2 FQNEAQ (reference sequence). Germline trimming cut 0 bases from V and 0 bases from J; bases unmatched to any gene: 3. In DNA, the CDR3 is TGTGCCAGCAGCTTAGCGGTAGCGGGGGGCAGCACAGATACGCAGTATTTT. It is translated as CASSLAVAGGSTDTQYF.